The T cell receptor (beta chain) described here comes from a study of cytomegalovirus exposure and HLA in healthy donors. Whole-study results and caveats: Accurate prediction of HLA-A and HLA-B alleles (for most subjects) was reportedly achieved from TCR beta sequences. The productive fraction for most TCR beta V segments was about 87% or about 30% in an earlier analysis. Later work found that TCR association rates differed between HLA loci; DRB1 had the most and HLA-C the fewest. In a later analysis, common viral pathogens appeared linked to several of the most significant clusters.

Germline values: CDR1 MNHEY, CDR2 SVGAGI. The CDR3 has 15 residues. V lost 2 bases to trimming and J lost 8 bases; unmatched junction nucleotides: 6. The primer mix had 60 Vbeta and 13 Jbeta primers. Data came from immunoSEQ multiplex PCR; TCRdb stores just in-frame clones and leaves some out. This sample's table reports 150,000 or so clones. To note about this clone: Antigen specificity is unknown.

Sequencing was performed on PBMCs. The sequence was collected from a woman aged 45-65 years in good health and CMV-seronegative. The genes are TRBV6-5 and TRBJ2-1, with 10 positions matching TRBD2. As DNA, the CDR3 is TGTGCCAGCAGTTACGCGGGACTAGCGTACGATGAGCAGTTCTTC. It specifies CASSYAGLAYDEQFF.